The 10 T cell receptor beta chains below were found in one sample sequenced in a study of blood T cells in healthy people across ages. Alongside a J-beta primer mix, a sample-barcoded 5' primer served in a second PCR lasting about 7 to 12 cycles. TCRdb re-called the 5' RACE reads through MiXCR, storing one row per CDR3 protein. The profile shows around 1.5 million distinct CDR3 sequences, approximately 59% of them singletons. Material for sequencing was blood. The receptors originated from a man between 18 and 35 years old in good health.

The V call is TRBV10-1, the J call TRBJ2-3, with D maybe TRBD2 (6 bases). The CDR3 is 19 amino acids. Trimming left V 6 bases short and J 0 bases short, with 25 bases between. The germline V gene has CDR1 WNHNN and CDR2 SYGVQD (reference sequence). The DNA for the CDR3 is TGCGCCAGCAGCCAACCGGCTTCGGGGACTCCTACTAGCACAGATACGCAGTATTTT. It encodes CASSQPASGTPTSTDTQYF.

The chain has TRBV6-5 and TRBJ1-5, with D hard to call. CDR3 length: 16 residues. CDR1 MNHEY and CDR2 SVGAGI come from the germline V gene. V was cut by 2 bases and J by 3 bases, with 14 bases left in between. The CDR3 DNA reads as TGTGCCAGCAGTTACGGCAGTCCCCGCTCCAATCAGCCCCAGCATTTT. Amino acid sequence: CASSYGSPRSNQPQHF.

The rearrangement uses TRBV9 and TRBJ2-2; the D gene is possibly TRBD2 (6 bases). This CDR3 spans 13 amino acids. Germline V gene data show CDR1 as SGDLS and CDR2 as YYNGEE. Trimming removed 3 bases from V and 6 bases from J, with 9 bases in between. The CDR3 loop is CASSAGAAGELFF. The CDR3 DNA reads as TGTGCCAGCAGCGCGGGAGCGGCCGGGGAGCTGTTTTTT.

This rearrangement joins TRBV6-5 to TRBJ2-2; TRBD1 is a possible D gene (5 bases). This CDR3 has 13 residues. Trimming removed 8 bases at V and 1 base at J, with 8 bases between. Per germline, CDR1 MNHEY and CDR2 SVGAGI. CDR3 sequence reads: CASATGNTGELFF. The CDR3 bases are TGTGCCAGCGCAACAGGGAACACCGGGGAGCTGTTTTTT.

The chain couples TRBV29-1 to TRBJ2-7; D is unclear. The DNA end favors TRBJ2-4, so the J call may be wrong. Germline loops: CDR1 SQVTM, CDR2 ANQGSEA. This CDR3 comprises 13 residues. CDR3 region: CSVGAPAGNIQYF. For the CDR3, the DNA is TGCAGCGTTGGGGCTCCAGCCGGAAACATTCAGTACTTC.

J is TRBJ2-3 and V is TRBV6-5, with D unclear. V lost 5 bases, J lost 2 bases, and 8 bases lay in between. The CDR3 length is 13 residues. The germline V gene encodes CDR1 MNHEY and CDR2 SVGAGI. This CDR3 is CASSTKNTDTQYF. Here the CDR3 DNA reads TGTGCCAGCAGTACCAAAAACACAGATACGCAGTATTTT.

This chain connects TRBV7-8 to TRBJ2-7; TRBD1 agrees at 7 bases. This CDR3 region has 15 residues. Trimming took 3 bases from V and 2 from J; bases not matched to a gene: 7. CDR1 SGHVS and CDR2 FQNEAQ come from the germline V gene. The chain's CDR3 is CASSLGDRDPYEQYF. The DNA for the CDR3 is TGTGCCAGCAGCTTGGGAGACAGGGATCCCTACGAGCAGTACTTC. Full variable domain (remainder filled in from reference TRBV7-8 and TRBJ2-7): GAGVSQSPRYKVAKRGQDVALRCDPISGHVSLFWYQQALGQGPEFLTYFQNEAQLDKSGLPSDRFFAERPEGSVSTLKIQRTQQEDSAVYLCASSLGDRDPYEQYFGPGTRLTVT.

This sequence joins TRBV6-5 and TRBJ1-2, with TRBD1 identical over 9 bases. The V gene end was trimmed by 1 base and the J gene end by 7 bases; junction bases not matched to a gene: 13. The CDR3 contains 17 residues. Looked up from germline, CDR1 is MNHEY and CDR2 is SVGAGI. CDR3 nucleotide sequence: TGTGCCAGCAGTTACTTCACGGACAGGGGCTTCCTTGGTGGCTACACCTTC. It yields the protein CASSYFTDRGFLGGYTF.

This clonotype was counted a single time. The rearrangement uses TRBV10-3 and TRBJ1-1; maybe TRBD1 (5 bases). V shed 8 bases and J shed 0 bases, with 10 bases lying between them. The CDR3 consists of 13 residues. CDR1 is ENHRY, CDR2 SYGVKD, per germline. The CDR3 spells CAIRKDMNTEAFF. As DNA, the CDR3 is TGTGCCATCCGTAAGGACATGAACACTGAAGCTTTCTTT.

CDR3 region: CASSPGLSETQYF. Here the CDR3 DNA reads TGTGCCAGCAGCCCTGGATTAAGTGAGACCCAGTACTTC. This rearrangement joins TRBV5-5 to TRBJ2-5; D remains ambiguous. CDR3 length: 13 residues. V was pared by 4 bases and J by 5 bases, with 12 bases between. CDR1 SGHKS and CDR2 YYEKEE come from the germline V gene (reference sequence).